This TCR beta chain was identified in a study of T cells in Graves' hyperthyroidism and ophthalmopathy. Amplified TCR beta CDR3 regions derived from RNA transcripts. In the first-round RT-PCR of the TCR CDR3, the HTBI primer set was used. TCRdb analysed the multiplex PCR reads with MiXCR anew, one entry per CDR3 protein. The sample comprises 550,000 to 600,000 distinct CDR3 sequences, 35% to 55% of which are singletons, and over 15% rests with the top ten. Exclusion criteria comprised uncontrolled infection, other autoimmune disease, pregnancy or lactation. Based on clinical symptoms, serum thyroxine and TRAb, thyroid ultrasound and orbital computed tomography, diagnoses were reached. Turning to this clonotype: Its antigen remains unidentified.

General study findings and limits: For ophthalmopathy, model prediction preceded onset by a median 6.5 months. Appearing also in blood were most of the thyroid clonotypes expanded above 0.001.

Trimming stripped 2 bases from V and 2 bases from J, with 18 bases between. Germline assignment: CDR1 SGHTA and CDR2 FQGTGA. The CDR3 has 17 amino acids. The V gene is TRBV7-3, the J gene TRBJ2-5; D might be TRBD1 (5 bases). The sequence derives from an adult woman with Graves' disease, either hyperthyroidism or ophthalmopathy (not recorded which). Material: peripheral blood or thyroid tissue (not recorded which). CDR3 nucleotides: TGTGCCAGCAGCTTACGGCAGGGTGGGGCCGTACAAGAGACCCAGTACTTC. Residues: CASSLRQGGAVQETQYF.